These T cell receptor beta chains were read from a single sample in a study of blood T cell repertoires in COVID-19. This table comes from immunoSEQ multiplex PCR, and its TCRdb copy is limited to in-frame clones, with some not included. There are about 22,000 clones in the sample; less than 90% occur only once, and roughly 28% lies in the top ten. The sequenced material came from peripheral blood. These receptors originate from a man aged 65-85 years with COVID-19, enrolled during active disease. Each CDR3 is given with its conserved first and last residue. The D gene is left open where the match is weak.

J: TRBJ2-7
V: TRBV5-1
D: TRBD1
CDR3: CASSGQGYEQYF

J: TRBJ2-7
V: TRBV10-3
D: -
CDR3: CAISESPSVQQYF

J: TRBJ2-4
V: TRBV7-9
D: TRBD1
CDR3: CASSSRTGGLENIQYF

J: TRBJ1-3
V: TRBV18
D: TRBD1
CDR3: CASSPVGQAGNTIYF

J: TRBJ1-3
V: TRBV19
D: TRBD1
CDR3: CASSSHRGRYGNTIYF

J: TRBJ2-1
V: TRBV10-3
D: TRBD1
CDR3: CAISDQGAYNEQFF

J: TRBJ2-7
V: TRBV7-2
D: -
CDR3: CASSLELVTYEQYF

J: TRBJ1-4
V: TRBV5-1
D: -
CDR3: CASSLAPSEKLFF

J: TRBJ2-1
V: TRBV27
D: -
CDR3: CASSPPVAYYNEQFF

J: TRBJ2-2
V: TRBV2
D: TRBD2
CDR3: CASSDGTSGHWGTGELFF

J: TRBJ2-2
V: TRBV18
D: -
CDR3: CASSPLASSGELFF

J: TRBJ2-1
V: TRBV10-3
D: TRBD2
CDR3: CAISSAGGPGNEQFF

J: TRBJ2-2
V: TRBV19
D: -
CDR3: CASSLLAGSTGELFF

J: TRBJ1-2
V: TRBV7-8
D: -
CDR3: CASSSEALGGGYTF

J: TRBJ2-3
V: TRBV5-1
D: TRBD2
CDR3: CASSGTSGGDTQYF

J: TRBJ1-4
V: TRBV29-1
D: -
CDR3: CSVEARVSEKLFF

J: TRBJ2-1
V: TRBV5-4
D: TRBD2
CDR3: CASSSLAVALYNEQFF

J: TRBJ1-1
V: TRBV10-3
D: TRBD1
CDR3: CAISESGTGGTEAFF

J: TRBJ2-3
V: TRBV21-1
D: -
CDR3: CASSGQALAGSTDTQYF

J: TRBJ2-2
V: TRBV30
D: TRBD2
CDR3: CAWWEGLHTGELFF

J: TRBJ1-5
V: TRBV12-3/TRBV12-4
D: -
CDR3: CASSLDLPPQHF

J: TRBJ2-3
V: TRBV6-5
D: -
CDR3: CASSNRDTDTQYF

J: TRBJ1-1
V: TRBV7-9
D: -
CDR3: CASSFRGIEAFF

J: TRBJ1-2
V: TRBV29-1
D: TRBD1
CDR3: CSVRGQDFFGYTF

J: TRBJ2-2
V: TRBV6-5
D: -
CDR3: CASIPQGFTGELFF

J: TRBJ1-4
V: TRBV2
D: -
CDR3: CASSYTTALNEKLFF

J: TRBJ2-2
V: TRBV27
D: TRBD2
CDR3: CASSSLAGVFGTGELFF

J: TRBJ1-3
V: TRBV5-5
D: -
CDR3: CASSLLPDSGNTIYF

J: TRBJ1-1
V: TRBV6-2/TRBV6-3
D: TRBD1
CDR3: CASSLTGATEAFF

J: TRBJ1-6
V: TRBV30
D: -
CDR3: CAWSVTENSPLHF